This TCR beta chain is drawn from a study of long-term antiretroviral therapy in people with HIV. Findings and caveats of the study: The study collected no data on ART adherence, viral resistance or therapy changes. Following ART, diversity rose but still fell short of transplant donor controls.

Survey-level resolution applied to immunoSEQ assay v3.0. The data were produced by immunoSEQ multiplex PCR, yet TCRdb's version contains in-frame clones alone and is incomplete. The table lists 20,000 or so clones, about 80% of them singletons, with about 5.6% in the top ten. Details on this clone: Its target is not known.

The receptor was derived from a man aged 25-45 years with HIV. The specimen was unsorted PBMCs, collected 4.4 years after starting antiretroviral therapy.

The DNA for the CDR3 is TGTGCCAGCAGCCCTGGGGCCAACGTCCTGACTTTC. The encoded protein is CASSPGANVLTF. J is TRBJ2-6 and V is TRBV7-9; the D is unclear. CDR1 is SEHNR and CDR2 is FQNEAQ in the germline V gene (reference sequence). CDR3 size: 12 residues. V was clipped by 5 bases and J by 2 bases, with 1 base between them.